This is a list of T cell receptor beta chains from one sample in a study of siplizumab effects on memory and regulatory T cells. Profiled with immunoSEQ multiplex PCR; TCRdb holds only in-frame clones, not every one. The sample lists 100,000 or so clones, about 92% seen once, with about 0.32% in the top ten. Sequences were obtained from CD4+ T cells sorted from blood. The receptors were sampled from a human donor in good health. Both conserved end residues are part of each CDR3. Each record gives: D gene, J gene, clone size, V gene, CDR3 DNA, CDR3 protein. A D gene is named only where the DNA matches it firmly. Clone size is given for some rows only: seen once, a few or many times, or a class if the clone is expanded.

>.|TRBJ1-3|.|TRBV2
TGTGCCAGGACTTATGGAAACACCATATATTTT
CARTYGNTIYF
>.|TRBJ2-3|once|TRBV6-5
TGTGCCAGCAGTTTTCCTAGGGGGGGTACGCAGTATTTT
CASSFPRGGTQYF
>.|TRBJ1-3|once|TRBV19
TGTGCCAGTAGTACCCACATGACAGGCAACTCTGGAAACACCATATATTTT
CASSTHMTGNSGNTIYF
>.|TRBJ1-1|.|TRBV7-8
TGTGCCAGCAGCCCGAGCGCCGGGTCTGAAGCTTTCTTT
CASSPSAGSEAFF
>TRBD2|TRBJ2-5|.|TRBV9
TGTGCCAGCAGCGTAGTAACTAGCGGGGGGCAAGAGACCCAGTACTTC
CASSVVTSGGQETQYF
>.|TRBJ1-2|.|TRBV15
TGTGCCAGAAAAGGCAACCAGGGCTATGGCTACACCTTC
CARKGNQGYGYTF
>TRBD2|TRBJ2-7|.|TRBV7-2
TGTGCCAGCAGCTTAGGCGGGGGGTTCTCCTACGAGCAGTACTTC
CASSLGGGFSYEQYF
>.|TRBJ2-3|.|TRBV4-2
TGTGCCAGCAGCCAAGGCGGCGGTCAGTATTTT
CASSQGGGQYF
>TRBD2|TRBJ2-5|.|TRBV25-1
TGTGCCAGCCAATTGGCGGGGGGACAAGAGACCCAGTACTTC
CASQLAGGQETQYF
>.|TRBJ2-3|.|TRBV5-1
TGCGCCAGCAGCTTAAAGGGATTTGGGACAGATACGCAGTATTTT
CASSLKGFGTDTQYF
>TRBD1|TRBJ2-7|.|TRBV19
TGTGCCAGTAGATCCGGGACAGGAGGGTACGAGCAGTACTTC
CASRSGTGGYEQYF
>.|TRBJ2-2|.|TRBV7-3
TGTGCCAGCAGCTTAGAGGGTTGGGGCACCGGGGAGCTGTTTTTT
CASSLEGWGTGELFF
>.|TRBJ2-6|.|TRBV25-1
TGTGCCAGCACCTCTGGGGCCAACGTCCTGACTTTC
CASTSGANVLTF
>TRBD1|TRBJ1-1|.|TRBV6-1
TGTGCCAGCTCGGACAGGGGGCGGCACACTGAAGCTTTCTTT
CASSDRGRHTEAFF
>.|TRBJ1-2|.|TRBV18
TGTGCCAGCTCACCATCCACCACGACGGACGGCTATGGCTACACCTTC
CASSPSTTTDGYGYTF
>TRBD2|TRBJ2-5|.|TRBV5-4
TGTGCCAGCAGCGCGACTAGCGGGGTAGGAGAGACCCAGTACTTC
CASSATSGVGETQYF
>TRBD2|TRBJ2-3|.|TRBV5-1
TGCGCCAGCCGTGGACTAGTTGGGTACGGCACAGATACGCAGTATTTT
CASRGLVGYGTDTQYF
>TRBD2|TRBJ2-5|.|TRBV7-2
TGTGCCAGCAGCCCGCGGACTAGCGGAGGGGAGACCCAGTACTTC
CASSPRTSGGETQYF
>.|TRBJ1-2|.|TRBV11-2
TGTGCCAGCAGCCTCCAGGGTAGCGGGCTTAACTATGGCTACACCTTC
CASSLQGSGLNYGYTF
>.|TRBJ2-2|.|TRBV15
TGTGCCACCAGCAGAGATTACGAGTTTACCGGGGAGCTGTTTTTT
CATSRDYEFTGELFF
>.|TRBJ1-5|.|TRBV7-8
TGTGCCAGCAGCTTAGGAGGGGGGTATCAGCCCCAGCATTTT
CASSLGGGYQPQHF
>.|TRBJ2-7|.|TRBV5-4
TGTGCCAGCAGCTTAGCCTCCTACGAGCAGTACTTC
CASSLASYEQYF
>.|TRBJ2-3|.|TRBV6-1
TGTGCCAGCAGTGAAGGCGGCTGGGATACGCAGTATTTT
CASSEGGWDTQYF
>.|TRBJ1-1|.|TRBV6-5
TGTGCCAGCAGTGCGAAGAAGAACACTGAAGCTTTCTTT
CASSAKKNTEAFF
>.|TRBJ2-2|.|TRBV5-4
TGTGCCAGCAGCACCGGACGGGCGAACACCGGGGAGCTGTTTTTT
CASSTGRANTGELFF
>TRBD2|TRBJ2-1|.|TRBV25-1
TGTGCCAGCAGAATGCGCGGGGGGGACAATGAGCAGTTCTTC
CASRMRGGDNEQFF
>.|TRBJ2-7|.|TRBV14
TGTGCCAGCAGCCGACAGGCCTCCTACGAGCAGTACTTC
CASSRQASYEQYF
>.|TRBJ1-1|.|TRBV30
TGTGCCTGGAGTGTACACGGGGGGACTGAAGCTTTCTTT
CAWSVHGGTEAFF
>.|TRBJ2-5|.|TRBV2
TGTGCCAGCAGTCCGAGACAGCGCGAGACCCAGTACTTC
CASSPRQRETQYF